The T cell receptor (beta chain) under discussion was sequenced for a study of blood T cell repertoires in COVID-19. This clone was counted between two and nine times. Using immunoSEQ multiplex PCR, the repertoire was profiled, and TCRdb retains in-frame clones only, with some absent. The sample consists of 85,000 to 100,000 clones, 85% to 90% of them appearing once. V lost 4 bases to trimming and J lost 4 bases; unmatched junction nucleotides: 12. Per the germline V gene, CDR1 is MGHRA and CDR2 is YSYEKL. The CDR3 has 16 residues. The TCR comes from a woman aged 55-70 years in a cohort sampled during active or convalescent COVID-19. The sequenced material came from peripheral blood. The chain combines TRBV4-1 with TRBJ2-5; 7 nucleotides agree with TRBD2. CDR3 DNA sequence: TGCGCCAGCAGCCGAGGGATGGTGGGGGGGGGAGAGACCCAGTACTTC. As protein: CASSRGMVGGGETQYF.